This T cell receptor (beta chain) is drawn from a study of CD8 T cells in Susac syndrome. TCR beta sequencing covered blood CD8+ and CD4+ T cells. The CDR3 extends over 12 amino acids. Germline lookup yields CDR1 LGHDT and CDR2 YNNKEL (reference sequence). V was trimmed by 4 bases and J by 6 bases, leaving 9 bases between them. An input of roughly 0.45 to 1 ug of RNA was subjected to reverse transcription using random hexamers. The authors amplified TCR beta CDR3 across 54 Vbeta and 13 Jbeta using immunoSEQ multiplex PCR. TCRdb re-derived calls from the immunoSEQ multiplex PCR reads in MiXCR, one entry per CDR3 protein. The table has around 200,000 distinct CDR3 sequences, approximately 95% seen once.

The chain combines TRBV3-1 with TRBJ1-1; D possibly corresponds to TRBD1 (6 bases). This TCR was sampled from a human donor with multiple sclerosis. Sample: CD4+ T cells from PBMCs. CDR3 amino acids: CASSRGASEAFF. The CDR3 DNA is TGTGCCAGCAGCCGGGGGGCGTCTGAAGCTTTCTTT.